A selection of T cell receptor beta chains follows, all from one sample in a study of T cell responses to AZD1222 COVID-19 vaccine. Data came from immunoSEQ multiplex PCR; TCRdb stores just in-frame clones and leaves some out. The sample includes 150,000 to 180,000 clones, 86% of them seen just once. Material: peripheral blood, obtained on day 0 of MenACWY control vaccination. The receptors originated from an adult in good health. CDR3s include the opening cysteine and the closing phenylalanine or tryptophan. Each record gives: CDR3 protein, CDR3 DNA, D gene, J gene, V gene, clone size. A D gene is named only where the DNA matches it firmly. Not every row has a clone size; where given, it reads once, few, many or a size class.

CDR3: CASRLAGETDTQYF
DNA: TGCGCCAGCAGACTAGCGGGAGAGACAGATACGCAGTATTTT
D: TRBD2
J: TRBJ2-3
V: TRBV5-1
size: -

CDR3: CASSLPGLNINEQFF
DNA: TGTGCCAGCAGCTTACCGGGACTGAATATCAATGAGCAGTTCTTC
D: -
J: TRBJ2-1
V: TRBV27
size: -

CDR3: CASSQDTSGGADEQFF
DNA: TGTGCCAGCAGCCAAGATACAAGCGGGGGGGCGGATGAGCAGTTCTTC
D: TRBD2
J: TRBJ2-1
V: TRBV4-2
size: -

CDR3: CASSSNPNPYEQYF
DNA: TGCGCCAGCAGCTCCAACCCAAACCCCTACGAGCAGTACTTC
D: -
J: TRBJ2-7
V: TRBV5-1
size: -

CDR3: CATSRDLWGAGGQGGADTQYF
DNA: TGTGCCACCAGCAGAGATCTGTGGGGAGCAGGGGGCCAAGGCGGGGCAGATACGCAGTATTTT
D: TRBD1
J: TRBJ2-3
V: TRBV15
size: -

CDR3: CATTSPGGEAFF
DNA: TGTGCCACCACCTCCCCCGGGGGCGAAGCTTTCTTT
D: -
J: TRBJ1-1
V: TRBV24-1
size: few

CDR3: CASSQAPRRNTGELFF
DNA: TGCGCCAGCAGCCAAGCCCCTAGGAGGAACACCGGGGAGCTGTTTTTT
D: -
J: TRBJ2-2
V: TRBV4-1
size: -

CDR3: CASSQVAGAPFSYNEQFF
DNA: TGCGCCAGCAGCCAAGTTGCGGGGGCCCCTTTCTCCTACAATGAGCAGTTCTTC
D: -
J: TRBJ2-1
V: TRBV4-1
size: -

CDR3: CASSRLQGVTEAFF
DNA: TGTGCCAGCAGCCGACTACAGGGGGTCACTGAAGCTTTCTTT
D: TRBD1
J: TRBJ1-1
V: TRBV7-9
size: -

CDR3: CASSWGQGATGELFF
DNA: TGTGCCAGCAGTTGGGGACAGGGGGCCACCGGGGAGCTGTTTTTT
D: TRBD1
J: TRBJ2-2
V: TRBV5-4
size: -

CDR3: CASSLNFQAFF
DNA: TGTGCCAGCAGTTTAAATTTCCAAGCTTTCTTT
D: -
J: TRBJ1-1
V: TRBV12-3/TRBV12-4
size: few

CDR3: CASSLAGPSSYNEQFF
DNA: TGTGCCAGCAGCTTAGCGGGGCCTAGCTCCTACAATGAGCAGTTCTTC
D: -
J: TRBJ2-1
V: TRBV7-2
size: -

CDR3: CASSYSGDNQPQHF
DNA: TGTGCCAGCAGTTATTCAGGGGACAATCAGCCCCAGCATTTT
D: -
J: TRBJ1-5
V: TRBV6-5
size: once

CDR3: CASSAGTSKETQYF
DNA: TGCGCCAGCAGCGCGGGGACTAGCAAGGAGACCCAGTACTTC
D: TRBD2
J: TRBJ2-5
V: TRBV5-1
size: once

CDR3: CASSQGADYEQYF
DNA: TGTGCCAGCAGCCAGGGGGCGGACTACGAGCAGTACTTC
D: TRBD1
J: TRBJ2-7
V: TRBV6-6
size: -

CDR3: CASCYTGTGGLDGELFF
DNA: TGTGCCAGCTGTTATACCGGGACAGGGGGCTTGGACGGGGAGCTGTTTTTT
D: TRBD1
J: TRBJ2-2
V: TRBV13
size: -

CDR3: CASSDNVLQPQHF
DNA: TGTGCCAGCAGTGACAATGTTCTCCAGCCCCAGCATTTT
D: -
J: TRBJ1-5
V: TRBV12-3/TRBV12-4
size: -

CDR3: CASSDSRPGVISSGANVLTF
DNA: TGTGCCAGCAGTGATAGCCGCCCCGGGGTGATCAGCTCTGGGGCCAACGTCCTGACTTTC
D: -
J: TRBJ2-6
V: TRBV6-1
size: once

CDR3: CASSLARLDEQFF
DNA: TGTGCCAGCAGCTTAGCCAGGTTGGATGAGCAGTTCTTC
D: -
J: TRBJ2-1
V: TRBV7-9
size: once

CDR3: CSVNRDLNTEAFF
DNA: TGCAGCGTGAACAGAGACTTGAACACTGAAGCTTTCTTT
D: -
J: TRBJ1-1
V: TRBV29-1
size: -

CDR3: CATSTVGVRYNEQFF
DNA: TGTGCCACCAGCACGGTGGGAGTAAGGTACAATGAGCAGTTCTTC
D: -
J: TRBJ2-1
V: TRBV15
size: few

CDR3: CASSLAVRASGSNEQFF
DNA: TGCGCCAGCAGCCTAGCCGTACGGGCTAGCGGGAGCAATGAGCAGTTCTTC
D: TRBD2
J: TRBJ2-1
V: TRBV4-3
size: -

CDR3: CASSKGQNYEQYF
DNA: TGTGCCAGTAGTAAGGGGCAGAACTACGAGCAGTACTTC
D: -
J: TRBJ2-7
V: TRBV19
size: -

CDR3: CASSQTSGSKTGELFF
DNA: TGTGCCAGCAGCCAGACTAGCGGGAGTAAGACCGGGGAGCTGTTTTTT
D: TRBD2
J: TRBJ2-2
V: TRBV7-3
size: -

CDR3: CASTPRDEQFF
DNA: TGTGCCAGCACCCCCCGGGATGAGCAGTTCTTC
D: -
J: TRBJ2-1
V: TRBV11-2
size: -

CDR3: CASRLDGVNTEAFF
DNA: TGCGCCAGCAGATTGGACGGAGTGAACACTGAAGCTTTCTTT
D: -
J: TRBJ1-1
V: TRBV5-1
size: -

CDR3: CASSIVAPSTDTQYF
DNA: TGTGCCAGTAGTATAGTGGCCCCCAGCACAGATACGCAGTATTTT
D: -
J: TRBJ2-3
V: TRBV19
size: -

CDR3: CASSLGTEPGGYGYTF
DNA: TGCGCCAGCAGCTTGGGAACGGAGCCGGGGGGCTATGGCTACACCTTC
D: -
J: TRBJ1-2
V: TRBV5-1
size: -

CDR3: CASSEQGDEKLFF
DNA: TGTGCCAGCAGTGAGCAGGGAGATGAAAAACTGTTTTTT
D: -
J: TRBJ1-4
V: TRBV6-1
size: once

CDR3: CASTIWGQSYGYTF
DNA: TGTGCCAGTACCATCTGGGGACAGAGCTATGGCTACACCTTC
D: TRBD1
J: TRBJ1-2
V: TRBV19
size: few

CDR3: CASSPQTGGLYEQYF
DNA: TGTGCCAGCAGCCCCCAGACAGGGGGCTTATACGAGCAGTACTTC
D: TRBD1
J: TRBJ2-7
V: TRBV13
size: -

CDR3: CASSSRDRAAGANVLTF
DNA: TGTGCCAGCAGCTCCCGGGACAGGGCGGCTGGGGCCAACGTCCTGACTTTC
D: TRBD1
J: TRBJ2-6
V: TRBV3-1/TRBV3-2
size: -

CDR3: CASSYTGDNEQFF
DNA: TGTGCCAGCAGTTACACGGGGGACAATGAGCAGTTCTTC
D: -
J: TRBJ2-1
V: TRBV6-5
size: -

CDR3: CASSGQPNNEKLFF
DNA: TGTGCCAGCAGCGGACAGCCAAATAATGAAAAACTGTTTTTT
D: -
J: TRBJ1-4
V: TRBV11-3
size: few

CDR3: CASSFRDGLSHSYNSPLHF
DNA: TGTGCCAGCAGCTTCCGGGACGGACTTTCCCACAGCTATAATTCACCCCTCCACTTT
D: -
J: TRBJ1-6
V: TRBV7-9
size: -

CDR3: CASSPRGDSPLHF
DNA: TGTGCCAGCAGCCCTCGGGGGGATTCACCCCTCCACTTT
D: -
J: TRBJ1-6
V: TRBV5-4
size: -